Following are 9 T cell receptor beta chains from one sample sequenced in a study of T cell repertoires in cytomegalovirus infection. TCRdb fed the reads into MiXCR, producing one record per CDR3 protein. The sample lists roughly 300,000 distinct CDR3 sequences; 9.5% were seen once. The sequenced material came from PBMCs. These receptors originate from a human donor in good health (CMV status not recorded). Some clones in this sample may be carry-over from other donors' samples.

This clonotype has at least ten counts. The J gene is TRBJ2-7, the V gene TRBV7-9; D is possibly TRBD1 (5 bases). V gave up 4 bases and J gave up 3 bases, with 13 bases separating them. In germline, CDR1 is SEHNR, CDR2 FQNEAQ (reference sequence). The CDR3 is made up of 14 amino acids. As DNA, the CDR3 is TGTGCCAGCAGCTCTTCGGCAGGACACTACGAGCAGTACTTC. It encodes CASSSSAGHYEQYF.

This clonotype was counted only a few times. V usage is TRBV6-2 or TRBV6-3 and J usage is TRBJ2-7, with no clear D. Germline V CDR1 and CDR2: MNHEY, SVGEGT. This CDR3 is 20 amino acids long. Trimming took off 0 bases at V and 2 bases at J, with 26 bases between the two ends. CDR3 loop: CASSYSFLNRLGGTTYEQYF. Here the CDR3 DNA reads TGTGCCAGCAGTTACTCGTTCCTAAATCGATTGGGCGGCACTACCTACGAGCAGTACTTC.

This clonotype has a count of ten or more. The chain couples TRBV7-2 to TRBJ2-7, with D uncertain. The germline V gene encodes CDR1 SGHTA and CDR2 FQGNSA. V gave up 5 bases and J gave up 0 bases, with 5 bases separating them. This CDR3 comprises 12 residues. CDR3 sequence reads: CASSQTSYEQYF. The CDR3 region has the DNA TGTGCCAGCAGCCAAACCTCCTACGAGCAGTACTTC.

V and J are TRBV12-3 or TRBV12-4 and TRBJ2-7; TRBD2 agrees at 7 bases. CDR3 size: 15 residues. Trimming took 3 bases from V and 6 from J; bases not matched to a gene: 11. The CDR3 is CASSFLGGASSEQYF. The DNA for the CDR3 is TGTGCCAGCAGTTTTTTGGGAGGGGCGAGTAGCGAGCAGTACTTC.

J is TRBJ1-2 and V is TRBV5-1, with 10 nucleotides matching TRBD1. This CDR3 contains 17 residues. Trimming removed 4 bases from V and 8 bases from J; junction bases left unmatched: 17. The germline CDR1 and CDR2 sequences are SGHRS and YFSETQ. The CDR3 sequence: CASSQGTGDYRRIGYTF. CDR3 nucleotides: TGCGCCAGCAGCCAGGGGACAGGGGATTATCGGCGGATCGGCTACACCTTC.

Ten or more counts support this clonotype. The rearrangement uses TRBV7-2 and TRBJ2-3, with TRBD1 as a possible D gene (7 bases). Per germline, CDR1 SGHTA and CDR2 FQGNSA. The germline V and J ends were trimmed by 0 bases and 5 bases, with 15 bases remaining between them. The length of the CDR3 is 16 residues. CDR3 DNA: TGTGCCAGCAGCTTAGCGCGGGCAGGGGGAGGAGATACGCAGTATTTT. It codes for CASSLARAGGGDTQYF. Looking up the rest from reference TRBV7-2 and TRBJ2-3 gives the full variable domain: GAGVSQSPSNKVTEKGKDVELRCDPISGHTALYWYRQSLGQGLEFLIYFQGNSAPDKSGLPSDRFSAERTGGSVSTLTIQRTQQEDSAVYLCASSLARAGGGDTQYFGPGTRLTVL.

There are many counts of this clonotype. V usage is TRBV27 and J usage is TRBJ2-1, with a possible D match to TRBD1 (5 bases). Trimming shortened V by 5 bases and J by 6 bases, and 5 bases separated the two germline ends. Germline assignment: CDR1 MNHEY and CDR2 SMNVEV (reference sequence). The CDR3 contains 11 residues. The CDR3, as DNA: TGTGCCAGCAGTGGGGCCAATGAGCAGTTCTTC. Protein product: CASSGANEQFF.

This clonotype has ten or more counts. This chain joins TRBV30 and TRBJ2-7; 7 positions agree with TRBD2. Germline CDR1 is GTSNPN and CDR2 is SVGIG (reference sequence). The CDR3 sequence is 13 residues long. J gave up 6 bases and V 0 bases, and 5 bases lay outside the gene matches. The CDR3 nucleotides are TGTGCCTGGAGTGTGGCGGGAGTGGGCGAGCAGTACTTC. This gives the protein CAWSVAGVGEQYF.

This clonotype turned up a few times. The CDR3: CASNQRGSSYNEQFF. CDR3 coding DNA: TGTGCCAGCAACCAGCGGGGGAGCTCCTACAATGAGCAGTTCTTC. V usage is TRBV6-4 and J usage is TRBJ2-1, with TRBD2 identical over 8 bases. The CDR3 is 15 residues long. The germline gives CDR1 MRHNA, CDR2 SNTAGT. J was trimmed by 0 bases and V by 7 bases; bases with no gene match: 5.